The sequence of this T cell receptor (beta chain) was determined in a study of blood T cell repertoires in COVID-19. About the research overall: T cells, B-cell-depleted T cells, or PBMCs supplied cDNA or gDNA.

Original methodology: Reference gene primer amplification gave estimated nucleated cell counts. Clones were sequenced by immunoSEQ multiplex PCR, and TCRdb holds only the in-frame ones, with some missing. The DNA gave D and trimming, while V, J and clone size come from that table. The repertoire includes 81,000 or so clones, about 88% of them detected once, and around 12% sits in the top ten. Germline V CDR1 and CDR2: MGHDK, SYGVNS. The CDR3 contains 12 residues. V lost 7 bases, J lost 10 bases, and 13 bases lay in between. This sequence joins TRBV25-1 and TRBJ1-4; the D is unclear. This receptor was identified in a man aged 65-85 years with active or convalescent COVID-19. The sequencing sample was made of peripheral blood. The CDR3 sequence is CASTSKGGKLFF. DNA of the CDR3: TGTGCCAGCACCTCAAAGGGAGGAAAACTGTTTTTT.